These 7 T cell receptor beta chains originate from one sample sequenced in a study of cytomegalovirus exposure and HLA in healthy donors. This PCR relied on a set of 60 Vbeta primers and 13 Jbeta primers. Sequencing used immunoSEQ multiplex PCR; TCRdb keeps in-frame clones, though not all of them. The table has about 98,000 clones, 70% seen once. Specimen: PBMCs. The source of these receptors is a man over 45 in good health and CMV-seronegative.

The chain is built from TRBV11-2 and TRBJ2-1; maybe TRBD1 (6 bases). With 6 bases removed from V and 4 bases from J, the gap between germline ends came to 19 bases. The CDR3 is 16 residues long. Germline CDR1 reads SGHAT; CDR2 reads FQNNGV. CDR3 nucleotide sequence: TGTGCCAGCAGTGAAGCAGGGGTCTCCTATTACAATGAGCAGTTCTTC. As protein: CASSEAGVSYYNEQFF.

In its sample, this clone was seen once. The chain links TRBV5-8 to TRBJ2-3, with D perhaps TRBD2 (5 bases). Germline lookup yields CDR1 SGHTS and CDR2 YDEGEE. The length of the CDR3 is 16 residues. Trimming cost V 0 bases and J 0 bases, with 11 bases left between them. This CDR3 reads CASSLGEYSSTDTQYF. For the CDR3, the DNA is TGTGCCAGCAGCTTGGGGGAGTACTCTAGCACAGATACGCAGTATTTT. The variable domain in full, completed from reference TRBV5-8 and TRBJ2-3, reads EAGVTQSPTHLIKTRGQQATLRCSPISGHTSVYWYQQALGLGLQFLLWYDEGEERNRGNFPPRFSGRQFPNYSSELNVNALELEDSALYLCASSLGEYSSTDTQYFGPGTRLTVL.

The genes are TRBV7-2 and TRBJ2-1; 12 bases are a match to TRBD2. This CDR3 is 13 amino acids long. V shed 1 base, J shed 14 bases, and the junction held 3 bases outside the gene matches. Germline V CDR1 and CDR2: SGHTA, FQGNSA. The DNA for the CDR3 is TGTGCCAGCAGCTTAGAAGGACTAGCGGGAAAGTTCTTC. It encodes CASSLEGLAGKFF.

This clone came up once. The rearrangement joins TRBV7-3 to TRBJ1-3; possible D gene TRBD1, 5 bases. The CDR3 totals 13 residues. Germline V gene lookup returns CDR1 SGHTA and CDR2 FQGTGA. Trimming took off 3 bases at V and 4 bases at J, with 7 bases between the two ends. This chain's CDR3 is CASSLKGGNTIYF. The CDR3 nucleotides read TGTGCCAGCAGCTTGAAGGGGGGAAACACCATATATTTT.

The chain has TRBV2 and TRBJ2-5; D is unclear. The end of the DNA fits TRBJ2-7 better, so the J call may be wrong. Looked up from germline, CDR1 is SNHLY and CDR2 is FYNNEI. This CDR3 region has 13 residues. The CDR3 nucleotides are TGTGCCAGCAGTGGTAACACGAGAGGCGAGCAGTACTTC. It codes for CASSGNTRGEQYF.

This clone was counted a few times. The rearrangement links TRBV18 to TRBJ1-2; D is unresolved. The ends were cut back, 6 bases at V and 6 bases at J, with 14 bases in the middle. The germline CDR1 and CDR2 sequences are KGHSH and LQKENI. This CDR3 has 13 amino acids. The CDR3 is CASSPIGVDGYTF. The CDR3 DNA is TGTGCCAGCTCCCCGATCGGAGTCGATGGCTACACCTTC.

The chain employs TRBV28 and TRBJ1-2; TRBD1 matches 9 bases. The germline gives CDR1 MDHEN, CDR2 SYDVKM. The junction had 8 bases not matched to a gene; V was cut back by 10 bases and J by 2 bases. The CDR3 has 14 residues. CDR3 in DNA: TGTGCCAACCTAGACAGGGGGTCGAACTATGGCTACACCTTC. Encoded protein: CANLDRGSNYGYTF.